This T cell receptor beta chain was sequenced for a study of blood T cell repertoires in COVID-19. Study information: The United States, Italy and Spain supplied acute and convalescent COVID-19 samples.

Using immunoSEQ multiplex PCR, the repertoire was profiled, and TCRdb retains in-frame clones only, with some absent. Counted here are some 530,000 clones, around 85% occurring once; the ten biggest clones make up approximately 3%. This clone was counted between two and nine times. There are 15 residues in the CDR3. Between the trimmed V and J ends, which lost 5 bases and 0 bases, there was a span of 14 bases. Germline CDR1 SEHNR, CDR2 FQNEAQ (reference sequence). Sequencing was performed on peripheral blood. The genes are TRBV7-9 and TRBJ2-7; the D gene is possibly TRBD2 (6 bases). The TCR comes from a human donor in a cohort sampled during active COVID-19. CDR3 in DNA: TGTGCCAGCAGCGCCTCGGCGGGGAGCTCCTACGAGCAGTACTTC. It translates to CASSASAGSSYEQYF.